This section outlines one T cell receptor (beta chain) sequence together with its context. Its specificity is unknown. These data come from a study of shared clonotypes between healthy human individuals. This CDR3 comprises 13 residues. Trimming removed 6 bases from V and 4 bases from J; junction bases left unmatched: 5. Germline-derived CDR1 and CDR2 are SGHVS and FQNEAQ. Whole-study findings and limits: A handful of donors held approximately 5% of naive CD4 clonotypes in common. Generation probabilities of non-shared clonotypes were lower (relative to those shared by all four donors).

Method: immunoSEQ multiplex PCR; TCRdb's copy keeps in-frame clones and lacks some. The sample holds about 2 million clones, 95% seen once. This sequence was found in a young man in good health. The chain uses TRBV7-8 and TRBJ1-1, with TRBD1 matching 7 bases. Specimen: naive CD4+ T cells sorted from blood. The subset is: CD45RA+ positively selected. CDR3: CASSYRQGTEAFF. The CDR3 DNA reads as TGTGCCAGCAGTTACCGACAGGGCACTGAAGCTTTCTTT.